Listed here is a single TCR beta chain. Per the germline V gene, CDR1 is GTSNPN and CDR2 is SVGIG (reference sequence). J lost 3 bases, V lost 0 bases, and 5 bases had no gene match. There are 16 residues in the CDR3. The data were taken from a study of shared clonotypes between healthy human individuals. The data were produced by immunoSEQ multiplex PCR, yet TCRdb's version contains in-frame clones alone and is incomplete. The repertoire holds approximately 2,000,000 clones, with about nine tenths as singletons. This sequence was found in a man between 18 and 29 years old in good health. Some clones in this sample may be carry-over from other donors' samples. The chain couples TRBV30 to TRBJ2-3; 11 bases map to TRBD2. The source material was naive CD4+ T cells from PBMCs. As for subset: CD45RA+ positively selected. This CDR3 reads CAWSVLLAGGTDTQYF. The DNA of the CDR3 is TGTGCCTGGAGTGTTCTGCTAGCGGGAGGAACAGATACGCAGTATTTT. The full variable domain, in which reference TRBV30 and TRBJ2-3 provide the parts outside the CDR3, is SQTIHQWPATLVQPVGSPLSLECTVEGTSNPNLYWYRQAAGRGLQLLFYSVGIGQISSEVPQNLSASRPQDRQFILSSKKLLLSDSGFYLCAWSVLLAGGTDTQYFGPGTRLTVL.